The sequence of this T cell receptor (beta chain) was determined in a study of control samples from healthy donors and cancer patients. The CDR3 contains 15 residues. The J segment lost 3 bases and the V segment lost 0 bases, leaving 3 bases of the junction unmatched. The germline V gene encodes CDR1 ENHRY and CDR2 SYGVKD. Sequenced by immunoSEQ multiplex PCR; TCRdb stores in-frame clones only, minus some. Among approximately 170,000 clones listed, roughly nine tenths were seen once. This chain joins TRBV10-3 and TRBJ2-7; 9 positions agree with TRBD2. The receptor comes from a woman aged 30 to 39 in good health. Sequencing was carried out using blood. CDR3 region: CAISESVAGDYEQYF. CDR3 coding DNA: TGTGCCATCAGTGAGTCGGTAGCGGGAGACTACGAGCAGTACTTC.